A selection of T cell receptor beta chains follows, all from one sample in a study of T-cell reconstitution after alpha-beta-depleted transplantation in children. One entry per CDR3 protein, called by TCRdb with MiXCR from the PCR reads. The sample has around 370,000 distinct CDR3 sequences; approximately 10% are singletons. The specimen was PBMCs from the stem cell graft donor, collected from the stem cell graft. Source of these receptors: a human donor who donated a stem cell graft to a child with acute lymphoblastic leukemia. CDR3s include the opening cysteine and the closing phenylalanine or tryptophan.

v_gene	j_gene	CDR3aa
TRBV3-1	TRBJ2-7	CASSQAKGALSGEQYF
TRBV13	TRBJ2-7	CASSLGFPNGRISYEQYF
TRBV7-9	TRBJ1-3	CASSTARDSRNTIYF
TRBV1	TRBJ1-5	CTSSRLSGQGPNQPQHF
TRBV2	TRBJ2-5	CASSDSQEQETQYF
TRBV15	TRBJ1-1	CATSRDLENTEAFF
TRBV7-9	TRBJ2-7	CASSSTISPSGNYEQYF
TRBV13	TRBJ2-7	CASSPRAGVGGTYEQYF
TRBV20-1	TRBJ2-7	CSAPSGSLLYEQYF
TRBV3-1	TRBJ1-2	CASSQDGSGPLMAGYTF
TRBV5-1	TRBJ1-1	CASSKRSGGANTEAFF
TRBV29-1	TRBJ1-5	CSVSEGASNQPQHF
TRBV20-1	TRBJ2-3	CSAQVGDTQYF
TRBV5-1	TRBJ2-6	CASSPGRGGTYSGANVLTF
TRBV6-2/TRBV6-3	TRBJ2-1	CASSYFSPSGRYNEQFF
TRBV5-1	TRBJ2-1	CASRDLGSYNEQFF
TRBV28	TRBJ2-6	CASTRTGSRGANVLTF
TRBV5-1	TRBJ2-7	CASSLGYRGGYEQYF
TRBV20-1	TRBJ1-5	CSASDQPQHF
TRBV29-1	TRBJ2-1	CSVEDPAGGPNEQFF
TRBV29-1	TRBJ2-3	CSPVVREEGDTQYF
TRBV4-3	TRBJ2-6	CASSQDEDWRGANVLTF
TRBV6-1	TRBJ2-7	CASIPPGAAYEQYF
TRBV28	TRBJ2-1	CATEGLADHNEQFF
TRBV29-1	TRBJ2-7	CSVALRLPYEQYF
TRBV5-1	TRBJ2-2	CASSLVPGQPTGELFF
TRBV5-1	TRBJ2-1	CASSKIPTPGLAVNSYNEQFF
TRBV2	TRBJ2-7	CASSVWTSNEQYF
TRBV20-1	TRBJ2-1	CSASRGDEQFF
TRBV28	TRBJ2-7	CASSSGQTPYEQYF
TRBV7-3	TRBJ2-3	CASSLGLPTDTQYF
TRBV28	TRBJ1-5	CASSLVWAGGSNQPQHF
TRBV5-6	TRBJ2-2	CASSLVNRNTGELFF
TRBV5-1	TRBJ2-3	CASSRTSGSSSTDTQYF
TRBV5-1	TRBJ2-5	CASSLGWTGERETQYF
TRBV7-8	TRBJ1-6	CASSLAPHNSPLHF
TRBV7-9	TRBJ2-7	CASSVPGQGAYEQYF
TRBV6-5	TRBJ1-5	CASSYQGGGQPQHF
TRBV20-1	TRBJ2-2	CSARDWRGANTGELFF
TRBV7-9	TRBJ2-7	CASSPDRTSEQYF
TRBV11-2	TRBJ2-6	CASSPRLAGGFGANVLTF
TRBV7-8	TRBJ2-1	CASSILAGEYNEQFF
TRBV29-1	TRBJ2-2	CSVQYGFGELFF